The 8 T cell receptor beta chains listed next were all sequenced from one sample in a study of cytomegalovirus exposure and HLA in healthy donors. The PCR had 60 Vbeta and 13 Jbeta primers. Using immunoSEQ multiplex PCR, the repertoire was profiled, and TCRdb retains in-frame clones only, with some absent. The data show roughly 98,000 clones, more than 60% seen once. Input material: PBMCs. Every receptor here comes from a man aged 50 to 60 in good health and CMV-seronegative.

The chain uses TRBV5-4 and TRBJ1-2; 7 bases align to TRBD1. V shed 3 bases, J shed 2 bases, and the junction held 4 bases outside the gene matches. The CDR3 sequence is 14 residues long. Germline V CDR1 and CDR2: SGHNT, YYREEE (reference sequence). Written as DNA, the CDR3 is TGTGCCAGCAGCTCCGGGACAGTGAACTATGGCTACACCTTC. Its protein product is CASSSGTVNYGYTF.

This chain connects TRBV6-6 to TRBJ1-4, with TRBD1 matching 7 bases. This CDR3 comprises 16 residues. The junction had 5 bases not matched to a gene; V was cut back by 4 bases and J by 0 bases. Germline V gene lookup returns CDR1 MNHNY and CDR2 SVGAGI (reference sequence). The CDR3 DNA reads TGTGCCAGCAGTTTAAAAGGGGGCCCAACTAATGAAAAACTGTTTTTT. Translation: CASSLKGGPTNEKLFF.

This chain joins TRBV5-1 and TRBJ2-5; possible D gene TRBD1, 5 bases. Per the germline V gene, CDR1 is SGHRS and CDR2 is YFSETQ. Trimming shortened V by 3 bases and J by 5 bases, and 20 bases separated the two germline ends. The CDR3 has 16 residues. The CDR3, as DNA: TGCGCCAGCAGCTCCCCTTGGCAGGGTTTAGGGGAGACCCAGTACTTC. Translated, it gives CASSSPWQGLGETQYF.

A single count supports this clone. The rearrangement joins TRBV29-1 to TRBJ2-1; weak D call: TRBD2 (6 bases). Trimming took off 4 bases at V and 6 bases at J, with 16 bases between the two ends. Per the germline V gene, CDR1 is SQVTM and CDR2 is ANQGSEA. The CDR3 is made up of 14 amino acids. CDR3 sequence reads: CSVASGGTSNEQFF. The CDR3 region has the DNA TGCAGCGTTGCCTCGGGCGGGACCTCCAATGAGCAGTTCTTC.

The genes are TRBV2 and TRBJ2-2; the match to TRBD2 covers 13 bases. The CDR3 runs to 18 residues. The germline V gene has CDR1 SNHLY and CDR2 FYNNEI. V was clipped by 7 bases and J by 0 bases; unmatched bases: 8. The CDR3 DNA follows: TGTGCCAGCAAATCGTGGGGACTAGCGGGAACGAACACCGGGGAGCTGTTTTTT. It is translated as CASKSWGLAGTNTGELFF.

The chain uses TRBV28 and TRBJ2-7, with D possibly being TRBD1 (6 bases). This CDR3 is built from 13 residues. V lost 3 bases to trimming and J lost 0 bases, with 6 bases between them. Germline-derived CDR1 and CDR2 are MDHEN and SYDVKM. CDR3 in DNA: TGTGCCAGCAGTTTGGGGGCCTCCTACGAGCAGTACTTC. Translating it yields CASSLGASYEQYF.

A few counts support this clone. The chain employs TRBV21-1 and TRBJ1-2. TRBV21-1 is assigned pseudogene status. The CDR3 sequence is 15 residues long. The CDR3 region is CATLQKEQRTYGYTF. CDR3 sequence (DNA): TGTGCCACCCTTCAAAAGGAGCAAAGAACGTATGGCTACACCTTC.

The genes are TRBV2 and TRBJ1-3; a possible D gene is TRBD1 (6 bases). Germline values: CDR1 SNHLY, CDR2 FYNNEI. The CDR3 sequence is 12 residues long. V was trimmed by 6 bases and J by 5 bases, leaving 8 bases between them. The CDR3: CASRGHRNTIYF. CDR3 DNA sequence: TGTGCCAGCAGGGGACACAGAAACACCATATATTTT.